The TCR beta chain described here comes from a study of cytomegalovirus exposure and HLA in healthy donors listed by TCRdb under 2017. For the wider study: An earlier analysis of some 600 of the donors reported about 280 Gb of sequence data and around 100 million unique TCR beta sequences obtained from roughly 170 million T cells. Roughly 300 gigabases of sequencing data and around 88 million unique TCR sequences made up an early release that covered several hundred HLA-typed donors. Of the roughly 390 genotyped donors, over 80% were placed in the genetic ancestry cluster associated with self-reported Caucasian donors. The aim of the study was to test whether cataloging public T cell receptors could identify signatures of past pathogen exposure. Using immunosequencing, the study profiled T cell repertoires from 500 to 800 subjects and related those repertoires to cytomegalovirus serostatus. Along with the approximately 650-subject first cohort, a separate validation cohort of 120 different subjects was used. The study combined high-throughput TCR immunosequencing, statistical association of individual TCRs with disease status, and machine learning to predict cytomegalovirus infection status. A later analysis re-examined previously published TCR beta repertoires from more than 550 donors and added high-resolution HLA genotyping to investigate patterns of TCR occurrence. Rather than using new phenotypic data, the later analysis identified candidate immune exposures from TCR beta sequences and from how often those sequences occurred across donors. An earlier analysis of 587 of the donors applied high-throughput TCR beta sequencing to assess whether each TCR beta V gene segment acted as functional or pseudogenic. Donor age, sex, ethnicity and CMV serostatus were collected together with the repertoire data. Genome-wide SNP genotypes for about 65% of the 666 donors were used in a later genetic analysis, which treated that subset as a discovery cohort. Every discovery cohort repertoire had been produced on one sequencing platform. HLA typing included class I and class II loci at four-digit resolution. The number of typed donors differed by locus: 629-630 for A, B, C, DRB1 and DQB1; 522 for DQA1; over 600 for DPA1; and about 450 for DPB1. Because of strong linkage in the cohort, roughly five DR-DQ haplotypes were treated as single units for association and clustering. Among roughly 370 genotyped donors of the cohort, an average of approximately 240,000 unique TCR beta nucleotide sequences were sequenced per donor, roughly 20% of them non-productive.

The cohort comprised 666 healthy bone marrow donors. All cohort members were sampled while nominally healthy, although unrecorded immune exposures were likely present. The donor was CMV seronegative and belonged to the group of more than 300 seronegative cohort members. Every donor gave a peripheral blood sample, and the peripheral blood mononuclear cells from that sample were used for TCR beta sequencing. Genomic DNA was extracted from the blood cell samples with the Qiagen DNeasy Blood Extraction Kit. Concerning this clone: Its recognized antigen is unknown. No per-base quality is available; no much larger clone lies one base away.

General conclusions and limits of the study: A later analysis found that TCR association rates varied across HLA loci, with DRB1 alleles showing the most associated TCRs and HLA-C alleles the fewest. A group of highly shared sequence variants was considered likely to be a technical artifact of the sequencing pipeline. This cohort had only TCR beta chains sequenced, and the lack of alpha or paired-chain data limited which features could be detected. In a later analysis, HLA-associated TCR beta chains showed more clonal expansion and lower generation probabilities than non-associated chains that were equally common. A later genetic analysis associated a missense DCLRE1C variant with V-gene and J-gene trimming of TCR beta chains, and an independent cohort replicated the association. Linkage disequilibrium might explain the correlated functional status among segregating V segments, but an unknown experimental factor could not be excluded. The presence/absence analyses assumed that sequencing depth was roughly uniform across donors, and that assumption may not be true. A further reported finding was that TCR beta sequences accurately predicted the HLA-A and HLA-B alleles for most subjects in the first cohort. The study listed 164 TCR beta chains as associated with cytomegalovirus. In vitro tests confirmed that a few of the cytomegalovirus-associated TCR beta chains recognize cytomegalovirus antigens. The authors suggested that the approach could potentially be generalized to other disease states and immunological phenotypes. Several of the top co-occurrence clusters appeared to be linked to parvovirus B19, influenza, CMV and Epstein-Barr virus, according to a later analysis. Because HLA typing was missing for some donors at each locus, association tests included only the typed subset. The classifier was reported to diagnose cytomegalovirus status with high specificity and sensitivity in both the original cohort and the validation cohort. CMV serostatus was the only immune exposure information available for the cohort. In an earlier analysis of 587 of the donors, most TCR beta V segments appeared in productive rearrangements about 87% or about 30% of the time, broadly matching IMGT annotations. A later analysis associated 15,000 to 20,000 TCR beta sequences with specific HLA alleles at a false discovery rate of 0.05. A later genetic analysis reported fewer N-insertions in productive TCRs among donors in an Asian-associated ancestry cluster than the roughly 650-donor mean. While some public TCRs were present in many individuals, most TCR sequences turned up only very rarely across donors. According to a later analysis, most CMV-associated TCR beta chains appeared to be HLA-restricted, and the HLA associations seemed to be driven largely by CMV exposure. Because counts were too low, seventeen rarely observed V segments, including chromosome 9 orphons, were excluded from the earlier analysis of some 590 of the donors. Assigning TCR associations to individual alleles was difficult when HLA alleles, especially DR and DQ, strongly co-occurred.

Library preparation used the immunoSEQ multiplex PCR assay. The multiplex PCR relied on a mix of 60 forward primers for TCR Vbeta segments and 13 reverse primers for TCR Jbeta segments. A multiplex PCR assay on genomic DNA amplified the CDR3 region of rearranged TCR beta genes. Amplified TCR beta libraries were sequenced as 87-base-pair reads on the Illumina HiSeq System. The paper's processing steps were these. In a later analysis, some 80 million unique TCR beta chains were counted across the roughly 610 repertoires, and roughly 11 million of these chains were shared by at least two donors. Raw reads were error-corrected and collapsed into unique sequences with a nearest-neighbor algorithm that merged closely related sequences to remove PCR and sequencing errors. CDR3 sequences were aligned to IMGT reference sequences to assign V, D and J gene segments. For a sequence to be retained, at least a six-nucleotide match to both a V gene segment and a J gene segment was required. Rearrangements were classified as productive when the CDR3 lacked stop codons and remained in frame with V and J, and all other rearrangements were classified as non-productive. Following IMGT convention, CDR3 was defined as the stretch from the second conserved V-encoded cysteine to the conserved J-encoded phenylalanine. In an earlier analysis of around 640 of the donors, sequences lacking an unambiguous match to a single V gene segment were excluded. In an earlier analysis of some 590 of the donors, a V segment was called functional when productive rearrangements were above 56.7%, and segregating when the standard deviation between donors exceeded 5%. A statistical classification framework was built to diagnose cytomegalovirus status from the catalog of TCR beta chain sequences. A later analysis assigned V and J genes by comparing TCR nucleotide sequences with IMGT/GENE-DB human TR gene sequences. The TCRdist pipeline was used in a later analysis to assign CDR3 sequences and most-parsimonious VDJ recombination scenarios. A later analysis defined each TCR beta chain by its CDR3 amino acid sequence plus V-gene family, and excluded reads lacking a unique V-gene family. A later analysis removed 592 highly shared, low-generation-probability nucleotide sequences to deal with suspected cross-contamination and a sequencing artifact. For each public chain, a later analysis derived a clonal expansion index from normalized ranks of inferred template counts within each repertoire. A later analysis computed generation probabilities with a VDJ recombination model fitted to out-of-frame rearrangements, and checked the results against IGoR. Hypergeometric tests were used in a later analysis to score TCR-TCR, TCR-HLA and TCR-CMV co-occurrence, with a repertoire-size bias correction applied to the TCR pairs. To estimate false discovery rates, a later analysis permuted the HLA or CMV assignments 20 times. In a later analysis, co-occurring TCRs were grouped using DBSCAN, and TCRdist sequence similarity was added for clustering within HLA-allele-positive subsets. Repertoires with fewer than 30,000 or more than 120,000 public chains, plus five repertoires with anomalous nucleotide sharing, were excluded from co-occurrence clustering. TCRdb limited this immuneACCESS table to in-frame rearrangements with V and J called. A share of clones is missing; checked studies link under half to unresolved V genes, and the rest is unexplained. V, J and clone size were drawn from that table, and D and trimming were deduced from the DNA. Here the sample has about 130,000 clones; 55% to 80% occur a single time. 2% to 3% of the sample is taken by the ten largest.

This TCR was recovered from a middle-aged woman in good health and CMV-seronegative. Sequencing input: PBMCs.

The CDR3 reads as follows: CASTPAPGHTLRNTEAFF. The DNA is TGCGCCAGCACCCCCGCCCCCGGACACACCCTGAGGAACACTGAAGCTTTCTTT. In this chain, TRBV5-1 is recombined with TRBJ1-1; the best D guess is TRBD1, with 5 bases matching. V is cut by 6 bases and J by 1 base, and the space between the germline ends is 25 bases. Based on the germline V gene, the CDR1 and CDR2 sequences are SGHRS and YFSETQ. The CDR3 covers 18 residues, taking in both the cysteine and the phenylalanine. Only CDR3 DNA remains: 54 bases, in frame from the first base.